Listed here is a single T cell receptor (beta chain). Its matching antigen is unknown. These data originate in a study of cytomegalovirus exposure and HLA in healthy donors. The donors belonged to the approximately 120-subject validation cohort, separate from the roughly 710-subject first cohort. Profiling relied on immunoSEQ multiplex PCR, and the TCRdb table lists in-frame clones only, not all of them. The profile shows under 400,000 clones, about nine tenths of them singletons. Regarding the study as a whole: A few chains linked to CMV were shown in vitro to be specific for CMV antigens. The study listed 164 cytomegalovirus-associated TCR beta chains. Most sequenced TCRs were rare (though some public TCRs occurred in many donors).

Germline CDR1 is MNHEY and CDR2 is SMNVEV (reference sequence). J lost 0 bases, V lost 4 bases, and 3 bases had no gene match. The CDR3 spans 14 residues. This clonotype was sampled from a woman between 18 and 29 years old in good health and CMV-seronegative. The chain recombines TRBV27 with TRBJ2-7, with 7 bases that match TRBD1. Sequencing was carried out using PBMCs. The CDR3 spells CASSCDRASYEQYF. The CDR3 region has the DNA TGTGCCAGCAGTTGCGACAGGGCCTCCTACGAGCAGTACTTC.